A single sample is the source of the 25 T cell receptor beta chains below, sequenced in a study of blood T cell repertoires in COVID-19. Profiling relied on immunoSEQ multiplex PCR, and the TCRdb table lists in-frame clones only, not all of them. The sample consists of tens of thousands of clones, 89% of them appearing once. Sequencing input: peripheral blood. These receptors were obtained from a man older than 75 with acute or convalescent COVID-19.

The J gene is TRBJ1-1, the V gene TRBV5-1; 12 nucleotides match TRBD1. V was pared by 4 bases and J by 4 bases, with 8 bases of the junction left unmatched. CDR1 and CDR2 from the germline V gene are SGHRS and YFSETQ. The CDR3 has 16 amino acids. DNA for the CDR3: TGCGCCAGCAGCCCCTATTCGGGACAGGGGGCCACTGAAGCTTTCTTT. It specifies CASSPYSGQGATEAFF.

The rearrangement links TRBV3-1 (or the pseudogene TRBV3-2) to TRBJ1-2, with D possibly being TRBD1 (5 bases). From germline, CDR1 is LGHDT and CDR2 YNNKEL (reference sequence). This CDR3 spans 11 amino acids. V was shortened by 5 bases and J by 14 bases, with 15 bases between the two germline ends. The CDR3 region is CASSSGRGETF. CDR3 nucleotide sequence: TGTGCCAGCAGCTCGGGACGGGGGGAAACCTTC.

This clone has just one count. The chain links TRBV5-1 to TRBJ2-7, with TRBD1 matching 7 bases. The germline CDR1 and CDR2 sequences are SGHRS and YFSETQ. J was trimmed by 4 bases and V by 5 bases; bases with no gene match: 12. The CDR3 is 15 residues long. This CDR3 reads CASSSAPGTAYEQYF. Here the CDR3 DNA reads TGCGCCAGCAGTTCCGCTCCCGGGACAGCGTACGAGCAGTACTTC.

The genes are TRBV5-6 and TRBJ1-2; 8 bases agree with TRBD1. Unmatched junction bases numbered 9, after V lost 1 base and J lost 7 bases. Per germline, CDR1 SGHDT and CDR2 YYEEEE. The CDR3 runs 15 residues. The CDR3 DNA reads TGTGCCAGCAGCTTGCCGGACAGGGACGGTAGTGGCTACACCTTC. It codes for CASSLPDRDGSGYTF.

The chain combines TRBV7-9 with TRBJ1-2; 9 nucleotides align to TRBD1. Germline V CDR1 and CDR2: SEHNR, FQNEAQ (reference sequence). After removal of 5 bases from V and 4 bases from J, the junction contained 2 bases not matched to a gene. The CDR3 sequence is 13 residues long. CDR3 sequence: CASSTGGLYGYTF. The CDR3 DNA follows: TGTGCCAGCAGCACAGGGGGCCTCTATGGCTACACCTTC.

The V and J genes are TRBV7-9 and TRBJ2-3, with 8 bases identical to TRBD1. The germline V gene has CDR1 SEHNR and CDR2 FQNEAQ (reference sequence). CDR3 length: 15 residues. V was pared by 5 bases and J by 3 bases, with 7 bases of the junction left unmatched. The CDR3 reads CASSKGQGRTDTQYF. The CDR3 DNA is TGTGCCAGCAGCAAAGGACAGGGAAGGACAGATACGCAGTATTTT.

V gene TRBV5-1 combines with J gene TRBJ2-1; 14 bases align to TRBD2. CDR3 length: 16 amino acids. CDR1 SGHRS and CDR2 YFSETQ come from the germline V gene. With V trimmed by 3 bases and J by 7 bases, 6 bases remained unmatched. CDR3 amino acids: CASSSQGLAGVNEQFF. The CDR3 coding sequence is TGCGCCAGCAGCTCACAGGGACTAGCGGGAGTAAATGAGCAGTTCTTC. Full variable domain (rest looked up from reference TRBV5-1 and TRBJ2-1): KAGVTQTPRYLIKTRGQQVTLSCSPISGHRSVSWYQQTPGQGLQFLFEYFSETQRNKGNFPGRFSGRQFSNSRSEMNVSTLELGDSALYLCASSSQGLAGVNEQFFGPGTRLTVL.

This sequence joins TRBV2 and TRBJ1-3, with D maybe TRBD1 (5 bases). Germline V CDR1 and CDR2: SNHLY, FYNNEI. Trimming pared 6 bases from V and 0 bases from J, leaving 9 bases between. The CDR3 sequence is 14 residues long. DNA of the CDR3: TGTGCCAGCAGAATGACAGACTCTGGAAACACCATATATTTT. Protein: CASRMTDSGNTIYF.

This rearrangement joins TRBV7-3 to TRBJ2-2, with TRBD1 as a possible D gene (6 bases). The germline V gene has CDR1 SGHTA and CDR2 FQGTGA. Trimming pared 2 bases from V and 7 bases from J, leaving 8 bases between. The CDR3 consists of 13 residues. This CDR3 reads CASSLGGYGELFF. CDR3 DNA sequence: TGTGCCAGCAGCTTAGGGGGCTACGGGGAGCTGTTTTTT.

In this sample, this clone turned up once. The rearrangement uses TRBV6-5 and TRBJ1-1, with D hard to call. The length of the CDR3 is 14 residues. The germline V gene encodes CDR1 MNHEY and CDR2 SVGAGI. Between the trimmed V and J ends, which lost 4 bases and 3 bases, there was a span of 12 bases. CDR3 protein: CASSSPGGYTEAFF. CDR3 nucleotide sequence: TGTGCCAGCAGTTCCCCTGGCGGCTACACTGAAGCTTTCTTT.

The rearrangement links TRBV4-1 to TRBJ1-6; 11 positions match TRBD1. This CDR3 is 17 amino acids long. Per germline, CDR1 MGHRA and CDR2 YSYEKL. Trimming at V came to 4 bases and at J to 6 bases, leaving 8 bases not matched to a gene. CDR3 nucleotides: TGCGCCAGCAGCCTCACTCCCGGGACAGGGGGTAATTCACCCCTCCACTTT. Amino acids: CASSLTPGTGGNSPLHF.

The chain is built from TRBV5-5 and TRBJ1-5; 8 nucleotides line up with TRBD1. Germline V gene data show CDR1 as SGHKS and CDR2 as YYEKEE (reference sequence). The CDR3 totals 15 residues. After removal of 7 bases from V and 4 bases from J, the junction contained 10 bases not matched to a gene. The CDR3 here is CASGTGTGENQPQHF. The CDR3 DNA is TGTGCCAGCGGGACCGGGACAGGCGAGAATCAGCCCCAGCATTTT.

The rearrangement links TRBV3-1 (or the pseudogene TRBV3-2) to TRBJ1-6; TRBD1 agrees at 7 bases. After removal of 1 base from V and 9 bases from J, the junction contained 6 bases not matched to a gene. Germline V gene sequence: CDR1 LGHDT, CDR2 YNNKEL (reference sequence). The length of the CDR3 is 15 residues. The CDR3 DNA sequence: TGTGCCAGCAGCCAAGCTACAGGGGTGAGTTCACCCCTCCACTTT. Protein product: CASSQATGVSSPLHF.

This clone was recorded once. One junction end disagrees with the germline gene, perhaps due to a read error. The chain uses TRBV7-7 and TRBJ2-7, with 7 bases that match TRBD1. CDR3 length: 13 amino acids. Germline loops: CDR1 SSHAT, CDR2 FNYEAQ (reference sequence). CDR3 in amino acids: CASSRDRAYEQYF. The CDR3 DNA reads TGTGCTAGCAGCCGCGACAGGGCCTACGAGCAGTACTTC.

This chain joins TRBV2 and TRBJ2-7; 9 bases are a match to TRBD1. Germline V gene lookup returns CDR1 SNHLY and CDR2 FYNNEI. Trimming took 8 bases from V and 2 from J; bases not matched to a gene: 13. The CDR3 has 16 residues. The CDR3 loop reads CASCLYRGQGPYEQYF. CDR3 nucleotides: TGTGCCAGCTGCCTCTATAGGGGACAGGGCCCCTACGAGCAGTACTTC.

V gene TRBV5-1 combines with J gene TRBJ1-3; possibly TRBD1 for D (6 bases). Germline CDR1 SGHRS, CDR2 YFSETQ. Trimming cost V 6 bases and J 0 bases, with 16 bases left between them. The CDR3 covers 16 residues. The chain's CDR3 is CASTSGGLSSGNTIYF. The CDR3 nucleotides are TGCGCCAGCACCTCTGGGGGCCTTAGCTCTGGAAACACCATATATTTT.

The V and J genes are TRBV11-2 and TRBJ2-1, with D hard to call. Trimming left V 5 bases short and J 9 bases short, with 14 bases between. The CDR3 runs to 13 residues. Germline CDR1 reads SGHAT; CDR2 reads FQNNGV. CDR3 amino acids: CASSPRFLSEQFF. Here the CDR3 DNA reads TGTGCCAGCAGCCCCCGCTTCCTGAGTGAGCAGTTCTTC.

The J gene is TRBJ1-2, the V gene TRBV5-1; D may be TRBD1 (5 bases). V was shortened by 0 bases and J by 8 bases, with 11 bases between the two germline ends. The CDR3 runs 13 residues. Germline values: CDR1 SGHRS, CDR2 YFSETQ. The CDR3 here is CASSLVGDLGYTF. CDR3 DNA: TGCGCCAGCAGCTTGGTAGGGGATTTAGGCTACACCTTC.

This chain connects TRBV4-1 to TRBJ2-3; D is perhaps TRBD1 (6 bases). Trimming pared 4 bases from V and 5 bases from J, leaving 19 bases between. The germline CDR1 and CDR2 sequences are MGHRA and YSYEKL. The CDR3 is 16 amino acids. CDR3 residues: CASSPHVAGGRDTQYF. The DNA for the CDR3 is TGCGCCAGCAGCCCCCACGTCGCTGGGGGCAGAGATACGCAGTATTTT.

The chain couples TRBV19 to TRBJ2-1; 12 nucleotides line up with TRBD2. The CDR3 totals 16 residues. The V segment lost 4 bases and the J segment 5 bases; nucleotides outside the gene matches: 6. The germline CDR1 and CDR2 sequences are LNHDA and SQIVND (reference sequence). CDR3 in DNA: TGTGCCAGTAGTAGTGGCGGACTAGCGGGGAACAATGAGCAGTTCTTC. Its protein product is CASSSGGLAGNNEQFF.

This clone was found once. This chain uses TRBV19 with TRBJ1-1, with 9 positions matching TRBD1. J was trimmed by 5 bases and V by 5 bases; bases with no gene match: 9. CDR1 is LNHDA and CDR2 is SQIVND in the germline V gene (reference sequence). This CDR3 is 15 amino acids long. The CDR3: CASSVTGGRRTEAFF. CDR3 DNA: TGTGCCAGTAGTGTAACAGGGGGCAGAAGGACTGAAGCTTTCTTT.

The chain recombines TRBV6-1 with TRBJ2-7; maybe TRBD2 (6 bases). Trimming stripped 3 bases from V and 2 bases from J, with 11 bases between. The CDR3 sequence is 14 residues long. Per germline, CDR1 MNHNS and CDR2 SASEGT. The DNA of the CDR3 is TGTGCCAGCAGTGAGCAGGGAGGACCCTACGAGCAGTACTTC. It yields the protein CASSEQGGPYEQYF.

Here the CDR3 reads CAWSKGLAGGYEQYF. The CDR3 DNA sequence: TGTGCCTGGAGTAAGGGACTAGCGGGGGGGTACGAGCAGTACTTC. The chain uses TRBV30 and TRBJ2-7; TRBD2 agrees at 16 bases. The CDR3 runs 15 residues. V lost 2 bases and J lost 4; bases outside the gene matches: 2. CDR1 and CDR2 (germline): GTSNPN, SVGIG (reference sequence).

V gene TRBV9 combines with J gene TRBJ1-1, with D possibly TRBD1 on 5 matching bases. V lost 3 bases to trimming and J lost 2 bases, with 17 bases between them. The CDR3 has 16 amino acids. Germline CDR1 SGDLS, CDR2 YYNGEE. CDR3 sequence reads: CASSARIQAFNTEAFF. DNA for the CDR3: TGTGCCAGCAGCGCCCGTATACAGGCTTTCAACACTGAAGCTTTCTTT.

V is TRBV2 and J is TRBJ2-2; D uncertain. This CDR3 region has 14 residues. Germline assignment: CDR1 SNHLY and CDR2 FYNNEI. The V end lost 1 base, the J end lost 1 base, and 4 bases lay between the germline ends. The CDR3 loop is CASSEVRNTGELFF. The CDR3 DNA reads TGTGCCAGCAGTGAAGTCAGGAACACCGGGGAGCTGTTTTTT.